The next 14 T cell receptor beta chains were all read from a single sample in a study of response to subunit inactivated influenza vaccine. TCRdb re-called the RT-PCR reads through MiXCR, storing one row per CDR3 protein. The sample shows hundreds of thousands of distinct CDR3 sequences, 18% of them seen only once. The sample consisted of PBMCs from blood, taken around 5 days after vaccination. All receptors come from a man aged 45-65 years who received an inactivated influenza vaccine.

The V call is TRBV29-1, the J call TRBJ1-4; D unclear. The length of the CDR3 is 12 residues. Germline V lookup: CDR1 SQVTM, CDR2 ANQGSEA. V was pared by 4 bases and J by 8 bases, with 11 bases between. The CDR3 sequence is CSVGGFREKLFF. CDR3 DNA sequence: TGCAGCGTTGGCGGGTTTCGGGAAAAACTGTTTTTT.

CDR3: CASSSGQGQFYEQYF. The DNA for the CDR3 is TGTGCCAGCAGCTCCGGTCAGGGCCAATTCTACGAGCAGTACTTC. The chain joins TRBV5-5 to TRBJ2-7; weak D call: TRBD1 (5 bases). CDR1 and CDR2 (germline): SGHKS, YYEKEE (reference sequence). The V end lost 3 bases, the J end lost 3 bases, and 16 bases lay between the germline ends. The CDR3 consists of 15 residues. Looking up the rest from reference TRBV5-5 and TRBJ2-7 gives the full variable domain: DAGVTQSPTHLIKTRGQQVTLRCSPISGHKSVSWYQQVLGQGPQFIFQYYEKEERGRGNFPDRFSARQFPNYSSELNVNALLLGDSALYLCASSSGQGQFYEQYFGPGTRLTVT.

A few counts support this clonotype. This sequence joins TRBV4-2 and TRBJ2-7, with TRBD1 identical over 8 bases. The CDR3 contains 15 residues. CDR1 and CDR2 (germline): LGHNA, YNFKEQ. J lost 3 bases, V lost 2 bases, and 6 bases had no gene match. CDR3 in DNA: TGTGCCAGCAGCCAATTGACAGGGGCGGGCTACGAGCAGTACTTC. It yields the protein CASSQLTGAGYEQYF.

This clonotype was seen a few times. The chain recombines TRBV7-9 with TRBJ2-3; D remains ambiguous. From germline, CDR1 is SEHNR and CDR2 FQNEAQ (reference sequence). The ends were cut back, 3 bases at V and 2 bases at J, with 12 bases in the middle. This CDR3 spans 15 amino acids. CDR3 sequence: CASSFHTTSTDTQYF. As DNA, the CDR3 is TGTGCCAGCAGCTTCCATACTACCTCCACAGATACGCAGTATTTT.

V is TRBV7-3 and J is TRBJ2-2; D gene ambiguous. V lost 4 bases, J lost 6 bases, and 6 bases lay in between. This CDR3 spans 12 amino acids. Looked up from germline, CDR1 is SGHTA and CDR2 is FQGTGA. The CDR3 loop is CASSSYPGELFF. The CDR3 nucleotides read TGTGCCAGCAGCTCCTACCCCGGGGAGCTGTTTTTT.

This clonotype was counted at least ten times. The J gene is TRBJ2-3, the V gene TRBV15, with TRBD1 as a possible D gene (6 bases). Germline CDR1 reads LNHNV; CDR2 reads YYDKDF (reference sequence). The CDR3 is made up of 14 amino acids. Trimming removed 6 bases at V and 1 base at J, with 11 bases between. The CDR3 loop reads CATSTRQGTDTQYF. For the CDR3, the DNA is TGTGCCACCAGTACCCGACAGGGCACAGATACGCAGTATTTT.

A few counts support this clonotype. The gene calls are TRBV4-1 and TRBJ2-3, with 8 bases fitting TRBD2. Per the germline V gene, CDR1 is MGHRA and CDR2 is YSYEKL. The V and J ends lost 4 bases and 4 bases, in that order; junction bases with no gene match: 10. This CDR3 is built from 16 residues. CDR3 sequence: CASSPRFGGAADTQYF. CDR3 coding DNA: TGCGCCAGCAGCCCACGCTTCGGGGGGGCGGCAGATACGCAGTATTTT.

At least ten counts were recorded for this clonotype. This chain links TRBV5-6 with TRBJ2-1; D is possibly TRBD2 (6 bases). This CDR3 has 13 amino acids. Per the germline V gene, CDR1 is SGHDT and CDR2 is YYEEEE. The ends were cut back, 2 bases at V and 6 bases at J, with 9 bases in the middle. CDR3 loop: CASSLPRGNEQFF. The CDR3 DNA reads as TGTGCCAGCAGCTTACCGCGGGGCAATGAGCAGTTCTTC.

V gene TRBV28 combines with J gene TRBJ1-3; 7 bases are a match to TRBD1. The CDR3 length is 15 residues. V trimming: 5 bases; J trimming: 0 bases; junction bases outside the gene matches: 4. The V gene's germline CDR1 is MDHEN and CDR2 SYDVKM. The CDR3 nucleotides read TGTGCCAGCAGTACAACAGGGGACTCTGGAAACACCATATATTTT. Translation: CASSTTGDSGNTIYF.

This clonotype was counted a few times. V is TRBV6-1 and J is TRBJ2-7; 7 bases are a match to TRBD1. The CDR3 covers 15 residues. Germline trimming cut 5 bases from V and 4 bases from J; bases unmatched to any gene: 11. Germline V gene data show CDR1 as MNHNS and CDR2 as SASEGT. CDR3 sequence (DNA): TGTGCCAGCAGTCCTAAAACAGGGGTTTGGTACGAGCAGTACTTC. Residues: CASSPKTGVWYEQYF.

In its sample, this clonotype was seen a few times. This chain joins TRBV6-2 or TRBV6-3 and TRBJ2-1; D is ambiguous. The V and J ends lost 5 bases and 4 bases respectively, with 12 bases between them. Germline V gene lookup returns CDR1 MNHEY and CDR2 SVGEGT. The CDR3 length is 14 residues. CDR3 in amino acids: CASSRFGEYNEQFF. CDR3 DNA sequence: TGTGCCAGCAGTCGCTTTGGCGAGTACAATGAGCAGTTCTTC.

This clonotype was detected only a few times. The V call is TRBV5-5, the J call TRBJ2-1, with 8 bases identical to TRBD2. This CDR3 comprises 16 residues. Germline values: CDR1 SGHKS, CDR2 YYEKEE (reference sequence). The V and J ends lost 2 bases and 0 bases, in that order; junction bases with no gene match: 4. This CDR3 reads CASSFVAGPSYNEQFF. CDR3 DNA: TGTGCCAGCAGCTTCGTAGCGGGACCCTCCTACAATGAGCAGTTCTTC.

The J gene is TRBJ2-6, the V gene TRBV5-1, with D possibly TRBD1 on 5 matching bases. CDR3 length equals 17 residues. From germline, CDR1 is SGHRS and CDR2 YFSETQ. The V end was cut by 4 bases, the J end by 0 bases, with 14 bases between. CDR3 nucleotide sequence: TGCGCCAGCAGCACAGTAACAGGTTCCTCTGGGGCCAACGTCCTGACTTTC. This encodes CASSTVTGSSGANVLTF.

This clonotype has a handful of counts. This sequence joins TRBV13 and TRBJ2-2; possible D gene TRBD1, 5 bases. Deletions cut 3 bases from V and 2 bases from J, with 10 bases between. Per germline, CDR1 PRHDT and CDR2 FYEKMQ (reference sequence). The CDR3 length is 15 residues. The DNA of the CDR3 is TGTGCCAGCAGCTTGTTACAGGAAAACACCGGGGAGCTGTTTTTT. It encodes CASSLLQENTGELFF.